One sample yielded the 10 T cell receptor beta chains listed below, sequenced in a study of blood T cell repertoires in COVID-19. Profiling relied on immunoSEQ multiplex PCR, and the TCRdb table lists in-frame clones only, not all of them. Found here are around 78,000 clones, 70% to 90% of them singletons; the top ten hold 27%. The sample comprised peripheral blood. These receptors were collected from a man in his fifties with active or convalescent COVID-19.

In nucleotides, the CDR3 is TGTGCCAGCCGGGACAGTAGCTATGGCTACACCTTC. Its protein product is CASRDSSYGYTF. The chain carries TRBV27 and TRBJ1-2; TRBD1 aligns across 7 bases. CDR3 length equals 12 residues. CDR1 is MNHEY, CDR2 SMNVEV, per germline (reference sequence). The J segment lost 4 bases and the V segment lost 8 bases, leaving 4 bases of the junction unmatched.

The chain carries TRBV19 and TRBJ2-5; tentative D call: TRBD2 (5 bases). The V end lost 2 bases, the J end lost 2 bases, and 15 bases lay between the germline ends. Germline V gene data show CDR1 as LNHDA and CDR2 as SQIVND (reference sequence). The CDR3 spans 16 residues. This chain's CDR3 is CASSITGNPGQETQYF. The DNA of the CDR3 is TGTGCCAGTAGTATAACCGGGAACCCCGGGCAAGAGACCCAGTACTTC. Full variable domain (remainder filled in from reference TRBV19 and TRBJ2-5): DGGITQSPKYLFRKEGQNVTLSCEQNLNHDAMYWYRQDPGQGLRLIYYSQIVNDFQKGDIAEGYSVSREKKESFPLTVTSAQKNPTAFYLCASSITGNPGQETQYFGPGTRLLVL.

The V gene is TRBV7-2, the J gene TRBJ2-3, with TRBD2 matching 7 bases. The J segment lost 4 bases and the V segment lost 5 bases, leaving 15 bases of the junction unmatched. Looked up from germline, CDR1 is SGHTA and CDR2 is FQGNSA. The CDR3 consists of 17 residues. DNA for the CDR3: TGTGCCAGCAGCCCCCGGAGGGGAGGGGTTGTGCCAGATACGCAGTATTTT. It is translated as CASSPRRGGVVPDTQYF.

This clone was counted between two and nine times. CDR3 DNA sequence: TGTGCCAGCAGTTCTACCTACGAGCAGTACTTC. Translation gives CASSSTYEQYF. The chain carries TRBV28 and TRBJ2-7; D unresolved. The germline V and J ends were trimmed by 4 bases and 2 bases, with 3 bases remaining between them. CDR1 and CDR2 from the germline V gene are MDHEN and SYDVKM. The CDR3 loop spans 11 amino acids.

The gene calls are TRBV19 and TRBJ1-5; 8 bases line up with TRBD1. V lost 3 bases, J lost 0 bases, and 4 bases stayed unmatched. Per germline, CDR1 LNHDA and CDR2 SQIVND (reference sequence). This CDR3 is built from 16 residues. CDR3 amino acids: CASSMRQGNSNQPQHF. The CDR3 DNA reads TGTGCCAGTAGTATGCGACAGGGGAATAGCAATCAGCCCCAGCATTTT.

The chain carries TRBV7-9 and TRBJ1-4, with 10 nucleotides matching TRBD1. Unmatched junction bases numbered 9, after V lost 6 bases and J lost 8 bases. The germline V gene encodes CDR1 SEHNR and CDR2 FQNEAQ (reference sequence). This CDR3 has 15 amino acids. The CDR3 sequence: CASRKMGQGREKLFF. The CDR3 nucleotides are TGTGCCAGCAGGAAGATGGGACAGGGGCGGGAAAAACTGTTTTTT.

The DNA for the CDR3 is TGTGCCAGTAACCGGGGACTAGCGGGGAACTACGAGCAGTACTTC. It specifies CASNRGLAGNYEQYF. The chain employs TRBV19 and TRBJ2-7; TRBD2 agrees at 13 bases. The CDR3 has 15 residues. V gave up 7 bases and J gave up 3 bases; unmatched junction bases: 6. CDR1 LNHDA and CDR2 SQIVND come from the germline V gene (reference sequence).

The V and J genes are TRBV3-1 (or the pseudogene TRBV3-2) and TRBJ2-1; 11 nucleotides agree with TRBD2. The CDR3 sequence is 15 residues long. With V trimmed by 5 bases and J by 9 bases, 9 bases remained unmatched. The germline V gene encodes CDR1 LGHDT and CDR2 YNNKEL (reference sequence). CDR3 loop: CASSSLAGGLGEQFF. CDR3 bases: TGTGCCAGCAGCTCCTTAGCGGGAGGGCTTGGTGAGCAGTTCTTC.

The gene calls are TRBV7-9 and TRBJ2-5, with D possibly matching TRBD1 (5 bases). V shed 6 bases and J shed 1 base, with 9 bases lying between them. CDR1 is SEHNR, CDR2 FQNEAQ, per germline (reference sequence). This CDR3 has 13 amino acids. The CDR3 protein is CASSRGAQETQYF. The CDR3 DNA is TGTGCCAGCAGTCGTGGGGCCCAAGAGACCCAGTACTTC.

The J gene is TRBJ2-1, the V gene TRBV29-1; 8 positions agree with TRBD2. The CDR3 runs 14 residues. Germline trimming cut 8 bases from V and 7 bases from J; bases unmatched to any gene: 13. Germline CDR1 and CDR2: SQVTM and ANQGSEA. CDR3 coding DNA: TGCAGCTCCTACGGGAGGGCCCCGAGGAATGAGCAGTTCTTC. It is translated as CSSYGRAPRNEQFF.